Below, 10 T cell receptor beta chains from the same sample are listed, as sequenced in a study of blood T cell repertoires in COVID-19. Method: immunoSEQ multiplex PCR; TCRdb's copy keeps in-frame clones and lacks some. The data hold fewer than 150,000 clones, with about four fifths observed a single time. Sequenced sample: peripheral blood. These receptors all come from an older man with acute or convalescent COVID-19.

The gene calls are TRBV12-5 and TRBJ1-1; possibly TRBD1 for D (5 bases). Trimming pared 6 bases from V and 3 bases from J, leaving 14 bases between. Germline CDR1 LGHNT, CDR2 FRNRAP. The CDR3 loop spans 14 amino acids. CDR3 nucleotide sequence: TGTGCTAGTGGCTCGGGGGAGGGGCACACTGAAGCTTTCTTT. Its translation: CASGSGEGHTEAFF. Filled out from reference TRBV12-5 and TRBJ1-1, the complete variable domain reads DARVTQTPRHKVTEMGQEVTMRCQPILGHNTVFWYRQTMMQGLELLAYFRNRAPLDDSGMPKDRFSAEMPDATLATLKIQPSEPRDSAVYFCASGSGEGHTEAFFGQGTRLTVV.

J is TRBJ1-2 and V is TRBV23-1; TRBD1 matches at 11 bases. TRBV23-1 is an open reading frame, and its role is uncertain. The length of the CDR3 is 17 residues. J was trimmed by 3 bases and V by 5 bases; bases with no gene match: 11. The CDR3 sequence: CASSEGTGGYRDYGYTF. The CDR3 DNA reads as TGCGCCAGCAGTGAAGGGACAGGGGGTTATCGGGACTATGGCTACACCTTC.

The CDR3 region is CASSLRGGTEAFF. The CDR3, as DNA: TGTGCCAGCAGCCTCAGGGGTGGCACTGAAGCTTTCTTT. V gene TRBV6-2 or TRBV6-3 combines with J gene TRBJ1-1; D may be TRBD1 (6 bases). CDR1 is MNHEY, CDR2 SVGEGT, per germline. The CDR3 has 13 residues. With 6 bases removed from V and 4 bases from J, the gap between germline ends came to 12 bases.

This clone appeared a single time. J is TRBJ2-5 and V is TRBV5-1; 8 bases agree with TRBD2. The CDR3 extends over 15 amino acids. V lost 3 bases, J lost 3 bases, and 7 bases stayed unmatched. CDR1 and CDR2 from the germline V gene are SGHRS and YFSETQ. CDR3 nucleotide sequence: TGCGCCAGCAGCTCGGGAGGGACTAGAGAAGAGACCCAGTACTTC. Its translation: CASSSGGTREETQYF.

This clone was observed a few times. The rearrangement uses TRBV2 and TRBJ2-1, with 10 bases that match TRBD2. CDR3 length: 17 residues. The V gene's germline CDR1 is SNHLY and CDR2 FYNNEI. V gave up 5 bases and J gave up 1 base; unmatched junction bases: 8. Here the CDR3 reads CASSKKVAGGSYNEQFF. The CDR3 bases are TGTGCCAGCAGTAAGAAAGTAGCGGGGGGATCCTACAATGAGCAGTTCTTC. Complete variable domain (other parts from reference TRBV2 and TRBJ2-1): EPEVTQTPSHQVTQMGQEVILRCVPISNHLYFYWYRQILGQKVEFLVSFYNNEISEKSEIFDDQFSVERPDGSNFTLKIRSTKLEDSAMYFCASSKKVAGGSYNEQFFGPGTRLTVL.

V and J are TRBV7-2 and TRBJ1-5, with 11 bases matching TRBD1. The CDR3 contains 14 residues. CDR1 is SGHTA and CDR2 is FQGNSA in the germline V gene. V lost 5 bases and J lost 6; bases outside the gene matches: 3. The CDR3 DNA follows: TGTGCCAGCAGCCAAGGGACAGGGGGTCAGCCCCAGCATTTT. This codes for CASSQGTGGQPQHF. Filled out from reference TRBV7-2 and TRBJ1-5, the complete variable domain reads GAGVSQSPSNKVTEKGKDVELRCDPISGHTALYWYRQSLGQGLEFLIYFQGNSAPDKSGLPSDRFSAERTGGSVSTLTIQRTQQEDSAVYLCASSQGTGGQPQHFGDGTRLSIL.

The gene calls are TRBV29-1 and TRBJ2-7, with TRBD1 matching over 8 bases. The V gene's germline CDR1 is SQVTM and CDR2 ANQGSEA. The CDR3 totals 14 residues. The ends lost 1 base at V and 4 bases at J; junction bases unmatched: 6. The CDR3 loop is CSVEAGQGRYEQYF. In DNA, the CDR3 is TGCAGCGTTGAAGCTGGACAGGGAAGGTACGAGCAGTACTTC.

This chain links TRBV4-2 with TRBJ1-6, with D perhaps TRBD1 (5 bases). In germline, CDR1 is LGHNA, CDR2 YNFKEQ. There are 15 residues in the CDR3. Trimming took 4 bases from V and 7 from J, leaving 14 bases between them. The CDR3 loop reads CASSRDLGLNSPLHF. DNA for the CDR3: TGTGCCAGCAGCCGTGACCTGGGGCTCAATTCACCCCTCCACTTT.

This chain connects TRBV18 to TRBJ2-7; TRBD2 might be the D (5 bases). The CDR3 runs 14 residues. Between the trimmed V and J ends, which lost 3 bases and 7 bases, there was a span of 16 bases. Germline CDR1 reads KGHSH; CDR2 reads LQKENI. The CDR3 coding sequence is TGTGCCAGCTCACCCCAGACGGAGACGGGAGAGCAGTACTTC. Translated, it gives CASSPQTETGEQYF.

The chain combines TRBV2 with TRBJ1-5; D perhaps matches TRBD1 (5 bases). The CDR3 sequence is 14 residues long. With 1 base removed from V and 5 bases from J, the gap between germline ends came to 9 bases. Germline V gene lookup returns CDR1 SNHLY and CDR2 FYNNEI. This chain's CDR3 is CASSEVLGDQPQHF. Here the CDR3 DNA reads TGTGCCAGCAGTGAAGTGCTAGGGGATCAGCCCCAGCATTTT.